The present T cell receptor beta chain was sequenced within a study of T cell clonality in common variable immunodeficiency. There are many counts of this clone. Its antigen is unidentified. The read falls 3 residues short of the CDR3 end, and the missing part is taken from the germline J gene. Measured with immunoSEQ multiplex PCR; TCRdb has only the in-frame clones, and not every one. This sample comprises approximately 58,000 clones, none seen once only. The V end was cut by 2 bases, the J end by 6 bases, with 16 bases between. This CDR3 region has 15 residues. Germline CDR1 reads MNHNS; CDR2 reads SASEGT. Study-level results: Repertoire-complication correlations in CVID were limited by patient heterogeneity. Fewer TCRbeta clones were shared among CVID subjects than controls.

The chain recombines TRBV6-1 with TRBJ1-1; tentative D call: TRBD1 (6 bases). The sample consisted of peripheral blood mononuclear cells. The TCR originated in a person between 18 and 70 years old in good health. The sequenced CDR3 bases are TGTGCCAGCAGTGAAACTTTAGGGGGATGGGCTGAA. As protein: CASSETLGGWAE. The whole CDR3 protein reads CASSETLGGWAEAFF.